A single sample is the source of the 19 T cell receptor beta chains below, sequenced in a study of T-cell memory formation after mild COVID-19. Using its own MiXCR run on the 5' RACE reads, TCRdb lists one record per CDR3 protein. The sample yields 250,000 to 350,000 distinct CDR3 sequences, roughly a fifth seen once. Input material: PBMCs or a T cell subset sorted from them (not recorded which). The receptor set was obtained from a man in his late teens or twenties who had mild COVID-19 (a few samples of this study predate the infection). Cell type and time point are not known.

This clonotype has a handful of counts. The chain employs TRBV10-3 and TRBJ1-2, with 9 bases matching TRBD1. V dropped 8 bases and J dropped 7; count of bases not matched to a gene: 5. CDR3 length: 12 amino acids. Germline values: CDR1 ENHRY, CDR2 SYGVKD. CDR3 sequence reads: CAILQGASGYTF. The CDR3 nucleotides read TGTGCCATCCTACAGGGGGCAAGTGGCTACACCTTC.

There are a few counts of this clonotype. The CDR3: CASSQEGGRYEQYF. The DNA of the CDR3 is TGCGCCAGCAGCCAAGAGGGGGGACGATACGAGCAGTACTTC. This chain connects TRBV4-3 to TRBJ2-7, with D maybe TRBD2 (6 bases). Germline lookup yields CDR1 LGHNA and CDR2 YSLEER. With 0 bases removed from V and 4 bases from J, the gap between germline ends came to 10 bases. The CDR3 totals 14 residues.

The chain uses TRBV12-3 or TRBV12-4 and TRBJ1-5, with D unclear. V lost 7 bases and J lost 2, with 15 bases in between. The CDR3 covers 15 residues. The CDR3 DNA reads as TGTGCCAGCAAGCGTGAAGGGTGGGGCAATCAGCCCCAGCATTTT. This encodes CASKREGWGNQPQHF.

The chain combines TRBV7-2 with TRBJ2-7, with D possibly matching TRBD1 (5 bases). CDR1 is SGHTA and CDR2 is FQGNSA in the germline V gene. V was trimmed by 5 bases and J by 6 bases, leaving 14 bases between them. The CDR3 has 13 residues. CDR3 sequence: CASSQTQDTEQYV. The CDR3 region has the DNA TGTGCCAGCAGCCAAACCCAGGACACCGAGCAGTACGTC.

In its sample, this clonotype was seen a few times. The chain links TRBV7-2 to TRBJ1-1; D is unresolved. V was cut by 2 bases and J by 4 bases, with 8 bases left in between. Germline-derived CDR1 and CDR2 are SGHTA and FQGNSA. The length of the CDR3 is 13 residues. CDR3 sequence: CASSLTPRTEAFF. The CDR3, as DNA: TGTGCCAGCAGCTTAACTCCCCGCACTGAAGCTTTCTTT.

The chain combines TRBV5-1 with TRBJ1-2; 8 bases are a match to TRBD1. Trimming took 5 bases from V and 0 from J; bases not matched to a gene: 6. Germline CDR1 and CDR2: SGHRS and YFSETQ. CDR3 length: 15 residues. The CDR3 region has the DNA TGCGCCAGCAGTTTTACAGGGGGAGCTAACTATGGCTACACCTTC. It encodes CASSFTGGANYGYTF. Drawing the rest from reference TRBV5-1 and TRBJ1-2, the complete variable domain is KAGVTQTPRYLIKTRGQQVTLSCSPISGHRSVSWYQQTPGQGLQFLFEYFSETQRNKGNFPGRFSGRQFSNSRSEMNVSTLELGDSALYLCASSFTGGANYGYTFGSGTRLTVV.

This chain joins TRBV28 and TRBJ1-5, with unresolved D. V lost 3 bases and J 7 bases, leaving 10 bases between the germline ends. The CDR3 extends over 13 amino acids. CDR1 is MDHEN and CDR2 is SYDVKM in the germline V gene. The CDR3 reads CASSFPAGQPQHF. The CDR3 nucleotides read TGTGCCAGCAGTTTCCCCGCGGGCCAGCCCCAGCATTTT.

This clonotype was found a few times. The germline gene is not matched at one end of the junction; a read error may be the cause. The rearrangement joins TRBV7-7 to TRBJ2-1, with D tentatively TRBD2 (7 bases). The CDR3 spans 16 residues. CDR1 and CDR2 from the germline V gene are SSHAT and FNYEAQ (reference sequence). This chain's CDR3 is CASSLARGASYNEQFF. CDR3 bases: TGTGCTAGCAGCTTAGCACGGGGGGCCTCCTACAATGAGCAGTTCTTC.

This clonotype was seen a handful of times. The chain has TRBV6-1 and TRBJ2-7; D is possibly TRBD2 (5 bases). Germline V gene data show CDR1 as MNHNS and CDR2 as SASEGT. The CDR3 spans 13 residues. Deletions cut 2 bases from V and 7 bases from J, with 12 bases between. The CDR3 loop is CASSENPSREQYF. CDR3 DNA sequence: TGTGCCAGCAGTGAAAATCCTAGCAGGGAGCAGTACTTC.

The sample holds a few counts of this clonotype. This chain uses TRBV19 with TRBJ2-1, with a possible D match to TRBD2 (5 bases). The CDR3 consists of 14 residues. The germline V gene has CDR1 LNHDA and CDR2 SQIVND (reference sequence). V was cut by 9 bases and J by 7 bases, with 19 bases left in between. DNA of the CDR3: TGTGCCAGCCGGCGGCTAGCCGGTAGAAATGAGCAGTTCTTC. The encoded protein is CASRRLAGRNEQFF.

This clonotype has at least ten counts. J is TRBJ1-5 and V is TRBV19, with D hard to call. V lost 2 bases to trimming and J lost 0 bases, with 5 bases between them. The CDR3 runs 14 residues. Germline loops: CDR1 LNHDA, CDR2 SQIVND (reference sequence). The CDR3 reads CASSIQISNQPQHF. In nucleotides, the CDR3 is TGTGCCAGTAGTATACAGATTAGCAATCAGCCCCAGCATTTT.

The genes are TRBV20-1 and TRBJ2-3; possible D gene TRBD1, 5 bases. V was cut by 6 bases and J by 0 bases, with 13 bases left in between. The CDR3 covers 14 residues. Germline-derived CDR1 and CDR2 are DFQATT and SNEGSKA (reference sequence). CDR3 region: CSATRQPSTDTQYF. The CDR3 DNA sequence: TGCAGTGCCACCAGACAGCCTAGCACAGATACGCAGTATTTT.

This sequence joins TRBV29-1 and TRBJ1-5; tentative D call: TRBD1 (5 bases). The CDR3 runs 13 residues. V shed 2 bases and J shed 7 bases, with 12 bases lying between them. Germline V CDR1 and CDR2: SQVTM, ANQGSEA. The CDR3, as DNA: TGCAGCGTTGAACAGGGTCCTGGCCAGCCCCAGCATTTT. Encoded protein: CSVEQGPGQPQHF. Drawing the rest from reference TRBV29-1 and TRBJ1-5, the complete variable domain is SAVISQKPSRDICQRGTSLTIQCQVDSQVTMMFWYRQQPGQSLTLIATANQGSEATYESGFVIDKFPISRPNLTFSTLTVSNMSPEDSSIYLCSVEQGPGQPQHFGDGTRLSIL.

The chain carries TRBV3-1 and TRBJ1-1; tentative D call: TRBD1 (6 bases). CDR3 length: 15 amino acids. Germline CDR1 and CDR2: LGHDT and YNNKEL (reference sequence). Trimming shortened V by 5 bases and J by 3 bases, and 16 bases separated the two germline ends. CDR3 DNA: TGTGCCAGCAGCACAGGGAGGGCCCCGGACACTGAAGCTTTCTTT. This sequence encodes CASSTGRAPDTEAFF.

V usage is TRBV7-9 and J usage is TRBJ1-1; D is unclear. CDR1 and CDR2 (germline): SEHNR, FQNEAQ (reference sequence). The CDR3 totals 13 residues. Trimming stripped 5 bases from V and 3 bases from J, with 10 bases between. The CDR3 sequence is CASSPNRDTEAFF. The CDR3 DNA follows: TGTGCCAGCAGCCCCAACCGGGACACTGAAGCTTTCTTT.

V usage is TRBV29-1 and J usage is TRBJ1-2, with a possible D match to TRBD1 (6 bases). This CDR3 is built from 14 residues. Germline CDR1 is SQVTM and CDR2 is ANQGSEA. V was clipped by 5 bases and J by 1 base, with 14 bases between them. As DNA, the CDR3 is TGCAGCGTTTTAGACAGGCTTGTTAACTATGGCTACACCTTC. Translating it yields CSVLDRLVNYGYTF.

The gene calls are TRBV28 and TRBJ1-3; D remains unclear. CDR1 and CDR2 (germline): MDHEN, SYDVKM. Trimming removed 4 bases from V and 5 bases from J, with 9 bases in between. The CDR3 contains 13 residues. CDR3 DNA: TGTGCCAGCAGTTCCGTGAAGCGAAACACCATATATTTT. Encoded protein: CASSSVKRNTIYF.

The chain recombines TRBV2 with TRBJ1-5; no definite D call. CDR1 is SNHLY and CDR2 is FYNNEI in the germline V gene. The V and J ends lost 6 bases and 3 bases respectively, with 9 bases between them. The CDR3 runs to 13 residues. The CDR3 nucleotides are TGTGCCAGCAGCGCAGAAATCAATCAGCCCCAGCATTTT. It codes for CASSAEINQPQHF.

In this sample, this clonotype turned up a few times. The CDR3 protein is CASSADREKLFF. The CDR3 DNA reads TGTGCCAGCAGCGCGGACAGGGAAAAACTGTTTTTT. The chain couples TRBV7-2 to TRBJ1-4; 7 nucleotides align to TRBD1. V was clipped by 5 bases and J by 8 bases; unmatched bases: 2. From germline, CDR1 is SGHTA and CDR2 FQGNSA. CDR3 size: 12 residues.